This T cell receptor beta chain came from a study of blood T cell repertoires in COVID-19. Study-level information: Italy, Spain and the United States were the sources of the convalescent and acute COVID-19 samples.

The CDR3 runs to 15 residues. The V end was cut by 0 bases, the J end by 1 base, with 7 bases between. Germline V gene data show CDR1 as LGHDT and CDR2 as YNNKEL (reference sequence). In the study's own analysis: From reference gene primer amplification, estimates of nucleated cell counts were derived. The data were produced by immunoSEQ multiplex PCR, yet TCRdb's version contains in-frame clones alone and is incomplete. V and J calls and clone size are as listed in that table; D and trimming were resolved from the DNA. The sample holds under 150,000 clones, 80% seen once. V gene TRBV3-1 (or the pseudogene TRBV3-2) combines with J gene TRBJ2-4; a possible D gene is TRBD2 (5 bases). This clonotype was obtained from a human donor in a cohort sampled during active COVID-19. The specimen was peripheral blood. CDR3 loop: CASSQDLAAKNIQYF. The CDR3 DNA sequence: TGTGCCAGCAGCCAAGATCTAGCTGCCAAAAACATTCAGTACTTC.